These 32 T cell receptor beta chains were sequenced from one sample in a study of blood T cell repertoires in COVID-19. The assay was immunoSEQ multiplex PCR, and TCRdb's table has in-frame clones only and misses some. The data show 99,000 or so clones, over 75% seen once. The specimen was peripheral blood. The source of these receptors is a human donor in a cohort sampled during active COVID-19.

The rearrangement links TRBV27 to TRBJ1-5; 11 nucleotides match TRBD1. The CDR3 totals 15 residues. V lost 6 bases, J lost 5 bases, and 6 bases stayed unmatched. Germline-derived CDR1 and CDR2 are MNHEY and SMNVEV (reference sequence). The CDR3 nucleotides read TGTGCCAGCAGACCCGGGACAGGGGGTTATCAGCCCCAGCATTTT. This codes for CASRPGTGGYQPQHF.

The CDR3 DNA is TGCAGTGCTAGTTCTACCACCGGGGAGCTGTTTTTT. It translates to CSASSTTGELFF. The rearrangement links TRBV20-1 to TRBJ2-2, with D uncertain. Germline loops: CDR1 DFQATT, CDR2 SNEGSKA (reference sequence). The CDR3 is 12 amino acids. The ends were cut back, 3 bases at V and 4 bases at J, with 6 bases in the middle.

V is TRBV5-4 and J is TRBJ2-1; 11 bases match TRBD2. The CDR3 contains 15 residues. Trimming at V came to 4 bases and at J to 5 bases, leaving 5 bases not matched to a gene. Germline V CDR1 and CDR2: SGHNT, YYREEE (reference sequence). DNA for the CDR3: TGTGCCAGCAGCCGTATAGCGGGAGGGGACAATGAGCAGTTCTTC. Translation gives CASSRIAGGDNEQFF.

V usage is TRBV15 and J usage is TRBJ2-7, with TRBD2 identical over 8 bases. Losses at the gene ends were 1 base for V and 5 bases for J; bases not matched to a gene: 22. The germline CDR1 and CDR2 sequences are LNHNV and YYDKDF (reference sequence). This CDR3 has 20 residues. The CDR3 sequence: CATSRASILTAGGLRNEQYF. The CDR3 nucleotides are TGTGCCACCAGCAGAGCTTCTATTTTGACGGCGGGAGGATTGAGGAACGAGCAGTACTTC.

This chain uses TRBV7-9 with TRBJ2-7; D unresolved. This CDR3 region has 13 residues. V lost 3 bases and J lost 3, with 9 bases in between. Germline assignment: CDR1 SEHNR and CDR2 FQNEAQ (reference sequence). This chain's CDR3 is CASSFGEVYEQYF. The CDR3 region has the DNA TGTGCCAGCAGCTTCGGTGAGGTCTACGAGCAGTACTTC.

This chain joins TRBV6-5 and TRBJ2-1; 10 nucleotides agree with TRBD2. Per germline, CDR1 MNHEY and CDR2 SVGAGI. There are 15 residues in the CDR3. J was trimmed by 5 bases and V by 6 bases; bases with no gene match: 7. The CDR3 reads CASRNGLAANNEQFF. CDR3 sequence (DNA): TGTGCCAGCAGGAACGGACTAGCGGCGAACAATGAGCAGTTCTTC.

The chain couples TRBV27 to TRBJ2-1; TRBD1 aligns across 9 bases. Trimming removed 5 bases from V and 11 bases from J; junction bases left unmatched: 7. The germline V gene encodes CDR1 MNHEY and CDR2 SMNVEV (reference sequence). The CDR3 is made up of 13 amino acids. The CDR3 DNA is TGTGCCAGCAGTCCCGGGACAGGGTATCAGCAGTTCTTC. Protein: CASSPGTGYQQFF.

The rearrangement uses TRBV5-8 and TRBJ2-7, with a weak D call TRBD1 (5 bases). In germline, CDR1 is SGHTS, CDR2 YDEGEE. This CDR3 region has 15 residues. Trimming shortened V by 0 bases and J by 1 base, and 11 bases separated the two germline ends. The CDR3 region is CASSLAGSNSYEQYF. CDR3 nucleotides: TGTGCCAGCAGCTTGGCAGGGTCAAATTCCTACGAGCAGTACTTC.

The chain uses TRBV19 and TRBJ2-2; D possibly corresponds to TRBD2 (5 bases). Germline loops: CDR1 LNHDA, CDR2 SQIVND (reference sequence). The V gene lost 11 bases and the J gene lost 4 bases, with 14 bases spanning the gap. The CDR3 is 13 residues long. In DNA form, the CDR3 reads TGTGCCCTCCAGTCGAGGGCCACCGGGGAGCTGTTTTTT. The encoded protein is CALQSRATGELFF.

J is TRBJ2-1 and V is TRBV4-3; 8 nucleotides match TRBD2. The CDR3 length is 17 residues. Germline CDR1 and CDR2: LGHNA and YSLEER. Trimming cost V 4 bases and J 4 bases; bases outside gene matches: 12. This CDR3 is CASSPSATGRDYNEQFF. The CDR3 DNA follows: TGCGCCAGCAGCCCCTCAGCCACCGGGAGGGATTACAATGAGCAGTTCTTC.

The genes are TRBV20-1 and TRBJ2-3; D not resolved. Germline lookup yields CDR1 DFQATT and CDR2 SNEGSKA (reference sequence). Between the trimmed V and J ends, which lost 3 bases and 3 bases, there was a span of 7 bases. This CDR3 has 12 amino acids. This CDR3 reads CSASPGTDTQYF. CDR3 DNA sequence: TGCAGTGCTAGTCCCGGTACAGATACGCAGTATTTT.

The chain recombines TRBV6-5 with TRBJ2-2; D is uncertain. Trimming took 2 bases from V and 4 from J, leaving 11 bases between them. The V gene's germline CDR1 is MNHEY and CDR2 SVGAGI. The CDR3 is 15 residues long. CDR3 bases: TGTGCCAGCAGTTACCCCCCCACGGGCACCGGGGAGCTGTTTTTT. Its protein is CASSYPPTGTGELFF.

The gene calls are TRBV4-1 and TRBJ1-5; D gene ambiguous. The CDR3 covers 14 residues. CDR1 MGHRA and CDR2 YSYEKL come from the germline V gene. The ends were cut back, 4 bases at V and 4 bases at J, with 11 bases in the middle. The CDR3 spells CASSRSGTNQPQHF. CDR3 bases: TGCGCCAGCAGCCGGTCGGGAACTAATCAGCCCCAGCATTTT.

The genes are TRBV4-1 and TRBJ2-1, with TRBD2 identical over 8 bases. There are 19 residues in the CDR3. The germline V gene has CDR1 MGHRA and CDR2 YSYEKL. Trimming took 2 bases from V and 6 from J; bases not matched to a gene: 18. CDR3 sequence (DNA): TGCGCCAGCAGCCAACACCTTATCCCTTCGGGGGGGTTGCTCAATGAGCAGTTCTTC. It encodes CASSQHLIPSGGLLNEQFF.

This rearrangement joins TRBV3-1 (or the pseudogene TRBV3-2) to TRBJ2-3; 9 positions agree with TRBD2. V trimming: 0 bases; J trimming: 4 bases; junction bases outside the gene matches: 11. Germline-derived CDR1 and CDR2 are LGHDT and YNNKEL (reference sequence). This CDR3 contains 18 residues. Here the CDR3 DNA reads TGTGCCAGCAGCCAAGAGTATGGGACTAGCCTTAATCCAGATACGCAGTATTTT. Translating gives CASSQEYGTSLNPDTQYF.

The CDR3 loop reads CASSQPSGGGYEQFF. CDR3 coding DNA: TGTGCCAGCAGCCAACCTAGCGGGGGGGGGTATGAGCAGTTCTTC. This sequence joins TRBV7-6 and TRBJ2-1; 12 bases fit TRBD2. V was clipped by 5 bases and J by 8 bases; unmatched bases: 7. The CDR3 totals 15 residues. Germline CDR1 and CDR2: SGHVS and FNYEAQ. The full variable domain, completed using reference TRBV7-6 and TRBJ2-1, is GAGVSQSPRYKVTKRGQDVALRCDPISGHVSLYWYRQALGQGPEFLTYFNYEAQQDKSGLPNDRFSAERPEGSISTLTIQRTEQRDSAMYRCASSQPSGGGYEQFFGPGTRLTVL.

The chain is built from TRBV24-1 and TRBJ2-1; TRBD2 matches 9 bases. CDR1 and CDR2 from the germline V gene are KGHDR and SFDVKD. V lost 4 bases, J lost 7 bases, and 13 bases stayed unmatched. This CDR3 comprises 17 residues. Written as DNA, the CDR3 is TGTGCCACCAGTGACCTCGGAATAGCGGGAGTCCCGAATGAGCAGTTCTTC. Amino acid sequence: CATSDLGIAGVPNEQFF.

This chain uses TRBV15 with TRBJ1-2; no clear D. The ends were cut back, 5 bases at V and 7 bases at J, with 14 bases in the middle. The CDR3 loop spans 13 amino acids. The germline CDR1 and CDR2 sequences are LNHNV and YYDKDF (reference sequence). CDR3 coding DNA: TGTGCCACCAGCGCCCGGGTTAAAGGTGGCTACACCTTC. Its translation: CATSARVKGGYTF.

In this sample, this clone turned up once. The genes are TRBV29-1 and TRBJ2-7, with TRBD2 identical over 15 bases. Unmatched junction bases numbered 9, after V lost 7 bases and J lost 2 bases. Germline CDR1 reads SQVTM; CDR2 reads ANQGSEA. The CDR3 loop spans 16 amino acids. In DNA, the CDR3 is TGCAGCGGGGAAAGGACTAGCGGGAGGGTGACCTACGAGCAGTACTTC. This gives the protein CSGERTSGRVTYEQYF.

The chain links TRBV15 to TRBJ2-7; tentative D call: TRBD1 (5 bases). V was shortened by 8 bases and J by 2 bases, with 22 bases between the two germline ends. Per the germline V gene, CDR1 is LNHNV and CDR2 is YYDKDF (reference sequence). The CDR3 has 16 residues. CDR3 sequence (DNA): TGTGCCACCGGGAAAGGTACTGGGGCGCGGACCTACGAGCAGTACTTC. It is translated as CATGKGTGARTYEQYF.

CDR3 nucleotides: TGTGCCAGCAGCTTAGACGCGGGGGGGAACACCGGGGAGCTGTTTTTT. Translation gives CASSLDAGGNTGELFF. The J gene is TRBJ2-2, the V gene TRBV7-8, with TRBD2 identical over 8 bases. Germline V gene sequence: CDR1 SGHVS, CDR2 FQNEAQ. With 1 base clipped from V and 1 base from J, the junction kept 2 bases outside the gene matches. This CDR3 comprises 16 residues.

The chain is built from TRBV6-2 or TRBV6-3 and TRBJ1-1; no firm D call. Trimming removed 2 bases from V and 1 base from J, with 11 bases in between. This CDR3 is built from 15 residues. Germline V gene lookup returns CDR1 MNHEY and CDR2 SVGEGT. The CDR3 is CASSYPPWRNTEAFF. CDR3 DNA sequence: TGTGCCAGCAGTTACCCGCCCTGGAGGAACACTGAAGCTTTCTTT.

The gene calls are TRBV13 and TRBJ2-3, with a tentative D call TRBD2 (5 bases). The CDR3 contains 14 residues. V was trimmed by 0 bases and J by 4 bases, leaving 8 bases between them. The germline gives CDR1 PRHDT, CDR2 FYEKMQ (reference sequence). CDR3 amino acids: CASSLGNGADTQYF. The CDR3 nucleotides are TGTGCCAGCAGCTTAGGTAACGGGGCAGATACGCAGTATTTT.

The rearrangement uses TRBV5-1 and TRBJ2-1; 10 nucleotides line up with TRBD1. The CDR3 length is 14 residues. CDR1 is SGHRS, CDR2 YFSETQ, per germline. V shed 6 bases, J shed 6 bases, and the junction held 6 bases outside the gene matches. CDR3 protein: CASKTRTGGNEQFF. In DNA, the CDR3 is TGCGCCAGCAAGACGAGGACAGGGGGCAATGAGCAGTTCTTC. Full variable domain (missing parts from reference TRBV5-1 and TRBJ2-1): KAGVTQTPRYLIKTRGQQVTLSCSPISGHRSVSWYQQTPGQGLQFLFEYFSETQRNKGNFPGRFSGRQFSNSRSEMNVSTLELGDSALYLCASKTRTGGNEQFFGPGTRLTVL.

The V gene is TRBV28, the J gene TRBJ1-2; 11 bases fit TRBD1. V lost 2 bases and J lost 0; bases outside the gene matches: 8. This CDR3 spans 18 amino acids. Germline CDR1 is MDHEN and CDR2 is SYDVKM. The CDR3 here is CASSLSGTGGQTNYGYTF. The DNA for the CDR3 is TGTGCCAGCAGTTTAAGCGGGACAGGGGGACAAACTAACTATGGCTACACCTTC.

The chain uses TRBV4-2 and TRBJ1-4; D gene unclear. Germline V CDR1 and CDR2: LGHNA, YNFKEQ. The germline V and J ends were trimmed by 0 bases and 0 bases, with 11 bases remaining between them. CDR3 length: 17 residues. CDR3 DNA sequence: TGTGCCAGCAGCCAAGATTGGGCGTTTCCAACTAATGAAAAACTGTTTTTT. It specifies CASSQDWAFPTNEKLFF.

The rearrangement joins TRBV7-6 to TRBJ1-4; D possibly corresponds to TRBD1 (6 bases). V lost 5 bases, J lost 1 base, and 14 bases lay in between. The CDR3 loop spans 16 amino acids. Germline CDR1 is SGHVS and CDR2 is FNYEAQ. The CDR3, as DNA: TGTGCCAGCAGCCCTCGACGCAGGGGAACTAATGAAAAACTGTTTTTT. As protein: CASSPRRRGTNEKLFF.

This sequence joins TRBV19 and TRBJ1-2; TRBD1 matches 7 bases. CDR3 length equals 13 residues. Losses at the gene ends were 7 bases for V and 2 bases for J; bases not matched to a gene: 4. The germline CDR1 and CDR2 sequences are LNHDA and SQIVND (reference sequence). In nucleotides, the CDR3 is TGTGCCAGTACCCAGACAGGGAACTATGGCTACACCTTC. As protein: CASTQTGNYGYTF.

The chain is built from TRBV13 and TRBJ2-6; TRBD1 matches at 11 bases. Per the germline V gene, CDR1 is PRHDT and CDR2 is FYEKMQ (reference sequence). The V gene end was trimmed by 2 bases and the J gene end by 1 base; junction bases not matched to a gene: 4. This CDR3 has 18 amino acids. This CDR3 is CASSLRGQGVSGANVLTF. CDR3 DNA sequence: TGTGCCAGCAGCTTAAGGGGACAGGGGGTATCTGGGGCCAACGTCCTGACTTTC.

This chain uses TRBV3-1 (or the pseudogene TRBV3-2) with TRBJ2-3, with a possible D match to TRBD2 (6 bases). This CDR3 is 20 amino acids long. The germline V gene encodes CDR1 LGHDT and CDR2 YNNKEL (reference sequence). V lost 0 bases, J lost 2 bases, and 24 bases lay in between. CDR3 sequence (DNA): TGTGCCAGCAGCCAAGATGGAGGAGGGCAAAGGCGGGCCGCCACAGATACGCAGTATTTT. This encodes CASSQDGGGQRRAATDTQYF.

The chain joins TRBV27 to TRBJ1-2; no definite D call. Germline-derived CDR1 and CDR2 are MNHEY and SMNVEV (reference sequence). The V and J ends lost 4 bases and 0 bases respectively, with 9 bases between them. There are 14 residues in the CDR3. The CDR3 region is CASSSRRANYGYTF. The CDR3 DNA sequence: TGTGCCAGCAGTTCCCGACGGGCTAACTATGGCTACACCTTC.

The V gene is TRBV18, the J gene TRBJ2-3, with 9 positions matching TRBD2. From germline, CDR1 is KGHSH and CDR2 LQKENI. The CDR3 has 14 amino acids. V shed 9 bases, J shed 2 bases, and the junction held 6 bases outside the gene matches. The CDR3 region is CASVTSGATDTQYF. Here the CDR3 DNA reads TGTGCCAGTGTGACTAGCGGAGCCACAGATACGCAGTATTTT.